This is a list of T cell receptor beta chains from one sample in a study of shared clonotypes between healthy human individuals. Data came from immunoSEQ multiplex PCR; TCRdb stores just in-frame clones and leaves some out. The sample yields around 2.1 million clones, under 95% seen once. The sequencing input was naive CD8+ T cells from PBMCs. These receptors were taken from a young man in good health. Some clones in this sample may be carry-over from other donors' samples. CDR3s include the opening cysteine and the closing phenylalanine or tryptophan. The D gene is left open where the match is weak. Clone size is stated in some rows and not others, as once, few, many or a class when expanded.

length: 14
size: NA
D: NA
V: TRBV27
J: TRBJ2-7
DNA: TGTGCCAGCAGTGTAATCGGAAGCTCCTACGAGCAGTACTTC
CDR3: CASSVIGSSYEQYF

length: 16
size: NA
D: TRBD1
V: TRBV28
J: TRBJ1-1
DNA: TGTGCCAGCAGTTTGGGTCAGGGGGAATTTGAAACTGAAGCTTTCTTT
CDR3: CASSLGQGEFETEAFF

length: 15
size: NA
D: TRBD2
V: TRBV27
J: TRBJ2-2
DNA: TGTGCCAGCAGGCCACTAGCGGGAGTAATCGGGGAGCTGTTTTTT
CDR3: CASRPLAGVIGELFF

length: 16
size: NA
D: NA
V: TRBV10-2
J: TRBJ2-7
DNA: TGCGCCAGCAGTGAGCCCCGGCAAGAAATCTCCTACGAGCAGTACTTC
CDR3: CASSEPRQEISYEQYF

length: 17
size: NA
D: TRBD1
V: TRBV19
J: TRBJ1-4
DNA: TGTGCCAGCCGTCAAATAGGACAGGGAGCAACTAATGAAAAACTGTTTTTT
CDR3: CASRQIGQGATNEKLFF

length: 15
size: NA
D: NA
V: TRBV9
J: TRBJ1-3
DNA: TGTGCCAGCAGCGTAGGTGGCAGCCCAGGAAACACCATATATTTT
CDR3: CASSVGGSPGNTIYF

length: 13
size: NA
D: NA
V: TRBV23-1
J: TRBJ2-2
DNA: TGCGCCATTGGACAGTCGAACACCGGGGAGCTGTTTTTT
CDR3: CAIGQSNTGELFF

length: 15
size: NA
D: NA
V: TRBV6-6
J: TRBJ2-4
DNA: TGTGCCAGCAGTTACCGCTGGGGGGGCCAAAACATTCAGTACTTC
CDR3: CASSYRWGGQNIQYF

length: 15
size: NA
D: NA
V: TRBV27
J: TRBJ1-4
DNA: TGTGCCAGCACCGTACTACGCCCCAGGGTCGAAAAACTGTTTTTT
CDR3: CASTVLRPRVEKLFF

length: 14
size: NA
D: TRBD1
V: TRBV2
J: TRBJ2-1
DNA: TGTGCCAGCAGGCGCACAGGGGAAGACAATGAGCAGTTCTTC
CDR3: CASRRTGEDNEQFF

length: 15
size: NA
D: NA
V: TRBV6-1
J: TRBJ1-5
DNA: TGTGCCATTGAAGGGTGGCAGATTAGCAATCAGCCCCAGCATTTT
CDR3: CAIEGWQISNQPQHF

length: 17
size: NA
D: NA
V: TRBV4-2
J: TRBJ1-6
DNA: TGTGCCAGCAGCCGCAAAGACCGAATCTCCTATAATTCACCCCTCCACTTT
CDR3: CASSRKDRISYNSPLHF

length: 12
size: NA
D: NA
V: TRBV27
J: TRBJ2-1
DNA: TGTGCCAGCAGTTTCCCCAACAATGAGCAGTTCTTC
CDR3: CASSFPNNEQFF

length: 14
size: NA
D: NA
V: TRBV29-1
J: TRBJ2-1
DNA: TGCAGCGCCGGGTGGGACCCCTCCTACAATGAGCAGTTCTTC
CDR3: CSAGWDPSYNEQFF

length: 14
size: NA
D: NA
V: TRBV2
J: TRBJ1-5
DNA: TGTGCCAGCAAGGAAGCCATTAGCAATCAGCCCCAGCATTTT
CDR3: CASKEAISNQPQHF

length: 14
size: NA
D: NA
V: TRBV19
J: TRBJ2-7
DNA: TGTGCCAGTAAAGAGTCAAGCGGGTATTACGAGCAGTACTTC
CDR3: CASKESSGYYEQYF

length: 13
size: once
D: NA
V: TRBV2
J: TRBJ1-1
DNA: TGTGCCATCCCCCGGGACCGGAACACTGAAGCTTTCTTT
CDR3: CAIPRDRNTEAFF

length: 15
size: NA
D: NA
V: TRBV7-8
J: TRBJ2-7
DNA: TGTGCCAGCAGCTTCGGGCTAGCAGGAGCCTACGAGCAGTACTTC
CDR3: CASSFGLAGAYEQYF

length: 15
size: once
D: NA
V: TRBV7-9
J: TRBJ2-7
DNA: TGTGCCAGCAGCGCCACAGGGCCACTCTCCTACGAGCAGTACTTC
CDR3: CASSATGPLSYEQYF

length: 17
size: NA
D: TRBD1
V: TRBV13
J: TRBJ2-7
DNA: TGTGCCAGCAGCTCTAAGGGCTACCGGGACAGGGACGACGAGCAGTACTTC
CDR3: CASSSKGYRDRDDEQYF

length: 15
size: NA
D: TRBD1
V: TRBV6-6
J: TRBJ1-4
DNA: TGTGCCAGCAGACTAAATGGACAGGGGAATGAAAAACTGTTTTTT
CDR3: CASRLNGQGNEKLFF

length: 15
size: NA
D: NA
V: TRBV27
J: TRBJ2-1
DNA: TGTGCCAGCAGTTCCACGGGGGCAGCCTACAATGAGCAGTTCTTC
CDR3: CASSSTGAAYNEQFF

length: 15
size: NA
D: TRBD2
V: TRBV11-1
J: TRBJ2-7
DNA: TGTGCCAGCAGCTTACTAGCGGGGGGACACTACGAGCAGTACTTC
CDR3: CASSLLAGGHYEQYF

length: 16
size: once
D: TRBD1
V: TRBV13
J: TRBJ2-1
DNA: TGTGCCAGCAGCTCCTCCGGGACAGGGGTTTACAATGAGCAGTTCTTC
CDR3: CASSSSGTGVYNEQFF

length: 12
size: few
D: NA
V: TRBV7-3
J: TRBJ2-2
DNA: TGTGCCAGCAGCTCCCACACCGGGGAGCTGTTTTTT
CDR3: CASSSHTGELFF

length: 13
size: NA
D: NA
V: TRBV13
J: TRBJ1-5
DNA: TGTGCCAGCAGCCTGAGGGCGAATCAGCCCCAGCATTTT
CDR3: CASSLRANQPQHF

length: 15
size: once
D: TRBD1
V: TRBV28
J: TRBJ1-4
DNA: TGTGCCAGCAGTTTATATCGGGGACAGCCCGAAAAACTGTTTTTT
CDR3: CASSLYRGQPEKLFF

length: 15
size: NA
D: NA
V: TRBV28
J: TRBJ1-2
DNA: TGTGCCAGCAGTTCCCGGGACACCATTAACTATGGCTACACCTTC
CDR3: CASSSRDTINYGYTF

length: 13
size: NA
D: NA
V: TRBV4-1
J: TRBJ2-3
DNA: TGCGCCAGTAGGGGGGAGAGGACAGATACGCAGTATTTT
CDR3: CASRGERTDTQYF

length: 15
size: NA
D: NA
V: TRBV28
J: TRBJ2-1
DNA: TGTGCCAGCAGTCCCTACGGCGGTGGGGGGAATGAGCAGTTCTTC
CDR3: CASSPYGGGGNEQFF

length: 10
size: once
D: NA
V: TRBV29-1
J: TRBJ2-1
DNA: TGCAGCGTTGTGTTAGTTGAGCAGTTCTTC
CDR3: CSVVLVEQFF

length: 15
size: NA
D: NA
V: TRBV2
J: TRBJ2-3
DNA: TGTGCCAGCAGTGAAGTTAGTAACAGGATGGATACGCAGTATTTT
CDR3: CASSEVSNRMDTQYF

length: 15
size: NA
D: TRBD1
V: TRBV27
J: TRBJ1-2
DNA: TGTGCCAGCAGCCCTCACGACAGGGACGTGGGTGGCTACACCTTC
CDR3: CASSPHDRDVGGYTF

length: 17
size: NA
D: NA
V: TRBV9
J: TRBJ2-2
DNA: TGTGCCAGCAGCACTACACCGGGACCCGAGAACACCGGGGAGCTGTTTTTT
CDR3: CASSTTPGPENTGELFF

length: 13
size: NA
D: NA
V: TRBV7-3
J: TRBJ1-1
DNA: TGTGCCAGCGGGCAGGCGTCAAACACTGAAGCTTTCTTT
CDR3: CASGQASNTEAFF

length: 13
size: once
D: TRBD2
V: TRBV7-9
J: TRBJ2-1
DNA: TGTGCCAGCAGCTTAGCGTGGCGGGAGGAGCGGTTCTTC
CDR3: CASSLAWREERFF

length: 14
size: NA
D: TRBD1
V: TRBV4-3
J: TRBJ2-7
DNA: TGCGCCAGCAGCCAAGGGACAGGTTGGTACGAGCAGTACTTC
CDR3: CASSQGTGWYEQYF

length: 15
size: NA
D: NA
V: TRBV5-4
J: TRBJ2-1
DNA: TGTGCCAGCAGCTTGTATAACCTAGTTTCCAATGAGCAGTTCTTC
CDR3: CASSLYNLVSNEQFF

length: 15
size: NA
D: NA
V: TRBV11-2
J: TRBJ1-2
DNA: TGTGCCAGCAGCTCGCAGGGAGGGGCTAACTATGGCTACACCTTC
CDR3: CASSSQGGANYGYTF

length: 13
size: NA
D: TRBD2
V: TRBV30
J: TRBJ2-1
DNA: TGTGCCTGGAGTTGGCTAGCGGGAACTGAGCAGTTCTTC
CDR3: CAWSWLAGTEQFF